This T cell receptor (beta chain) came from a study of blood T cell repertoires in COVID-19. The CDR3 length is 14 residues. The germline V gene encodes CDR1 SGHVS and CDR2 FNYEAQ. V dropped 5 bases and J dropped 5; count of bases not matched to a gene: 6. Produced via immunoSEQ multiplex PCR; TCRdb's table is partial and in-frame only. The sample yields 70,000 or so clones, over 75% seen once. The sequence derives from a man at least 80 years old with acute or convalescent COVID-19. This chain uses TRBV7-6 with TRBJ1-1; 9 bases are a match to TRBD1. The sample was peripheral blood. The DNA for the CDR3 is TGTGCCAGCAGCCTGGACAGGGGTAGGACTGAAGCTTTCTTT. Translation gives CASSLDRGRTEAFF.